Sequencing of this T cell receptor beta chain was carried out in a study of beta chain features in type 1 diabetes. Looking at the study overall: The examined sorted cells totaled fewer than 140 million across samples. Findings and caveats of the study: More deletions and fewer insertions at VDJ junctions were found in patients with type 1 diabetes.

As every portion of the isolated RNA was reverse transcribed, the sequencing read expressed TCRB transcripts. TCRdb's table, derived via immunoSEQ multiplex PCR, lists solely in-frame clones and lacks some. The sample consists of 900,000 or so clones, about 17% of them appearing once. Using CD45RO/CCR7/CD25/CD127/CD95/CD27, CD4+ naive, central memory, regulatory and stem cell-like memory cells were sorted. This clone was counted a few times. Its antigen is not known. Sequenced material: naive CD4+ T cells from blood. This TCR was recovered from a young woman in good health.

CDR3 coding DNA: TGCAGCGTTGAAGCCACGTCCGGGGCCTCCTACGAGCAGTACTTC. It yields the protein CSVEATSGASYEQYF. The V call is TRBV29-1, the J call TRBJ2-7; D tentatively reads TRBD1 or TRBD2 (5 bases each). The CDR3 spans 15 residues. V was trimmed by 1 base and J by 0 bases, leaving 13 bases between them. Looked up from germline, CDR1 is SQVTM and CDR2 is ANQGSEA.